This T cell receptor beta chain was captured by sequencing in a study of preoperative IRX-2 immunotherapy in early breast cancer (dated by TCRdb to between 2018 and 2021). Including the terminal cysteine and phenylalanine, the CDR3 comprises 14 residues. The read is trimmed to its CDR3 DNA, 42 bases read in frame from base 1. A distance of 7 bases separates the germline ends of V and J, which lose 3 bases and 4 bases respectively. From the germline V gene (reference sequence), CDR1 is LNHDA and CDR2 is SQIVND. The library was made by the immunoSEQ multiplex PCR assay. In its TCRdb copy, this immuneACCESS table keeps in-frame sequences only and misses some clones. Where compared with another copy, unresolved V genes explain less than half of these, and the others have no known cause. Counted in this sample were 35,000 to 50,000 clones; about 95% of them appeared once. Of the sample, over 1.5% is held by the ten largest clones.

On this clone: Its antigen is unknown. The sample holds no much larger clone one base away, and base qualities are not on file.

Taken with the paper, the label for treatment or condition translates to: preoperative locoregional IRX-2 cytokine immunotherapy. The samples were obtained from a phase Ib study in which preoperative, locoregional IRX-2 cytokine immunotherapy intended to prime immune responses was tested. Before surgery, IRX-2 was given to the donors, who were patients with early-stage breast cancer. The sample here was tumor tissue, taken after IRX-2 immunotherapy. The chain is encoded by TRBV19 joined to TRBJ2-6; the best D guess is TRBD2, with 6 bases matching. The sequence was obtained from a human donor with breast cancer. The nucleotide sequence reads as follows: TGTGCCAGTAGTATCGGAGGGGGGGCCAACGTCCTGACTTTC. Translation gives CASSIGGGANVLTF. With the portions outside the CDR3 filled from the reference TRBV19 and TRBJ2-6 genes, the complete variable region becomes DGGITQSPKYLFRKEGQNVTLSCEQNLNHDAMYWYRQDPGQGLRLIYYSQIVNDFQKGDIAEGYSVSREKKESFPLTVTSAQKNPTAFYLCASSIGGGANVLTFGAGSRLTVL.